The rows below give T cell receptor beta chains drawn from one sample of a study of T-cell reconstitution after alpha-beta-depleted transplantation in children. TCRdb called the PCR reads again in MiXCR, with one record for every CDR3 protein. Counted here are 600,000 or so distinct CDR3 sequences, roughly 24% occurring once; the ten biggest clones make up 12% to 15%. The material sequenced was PBMCs, mostly from graft donor cells, taken 360 days after TCRalphabeta/CD19-depleted stem cell transplant. The receptor set was obtained from a boy younger than two who had a stem cell transplant for acute myeloid leukemia, so the T cells may come from the graft donor. CDR3s include the opening cysteine and the closing phenylalanine or tryptophan. The order of the fields is clone size, J gene, V gene, CDR3 protein. Clone size is not always given. Where it is, it says once, few, many or a class for expanded clones.

clone_size: few
j_call: TRBJ1-6
v_call: TRBV29-1
cdr3_aa: CSVEQGKPLHF

clone_size: NA
j_call: TRBJ2-3
v_call: TRBV10-3
cdr3_aa: CAISDGGGRTDTQYF

clone_size: NA
j_call: TRBJ2-1
v_call: TRBV20-1
cdr3_aa: CSARGSGVLIYNEQFF

clone_size: few
j_call: TRBJ2-2
v_call: TRBV6-5
cdr3_aa: CASSRQGGGELFF

clone_size: NA
j_call: TRBJ2-2
v_call: TRBV27
cdr3_aa: CASSSLPGGVTGELFF

clone_size: NA
j_call: TRBJ2-5
v_call: TRBV5-6
cdr3_aa: CASSISGVQETQYF

clone_size: few
j_call: TRBJ2-5
v_call: TRBV5-1
cdr3_aa: CASSLSGDGTQYF

clone_size: NA
j_call: TRBJ2-5
v_call: TRBV20-1
cdr3_aa: CSAREGLRLAQYF

clone_size: few
j_call: TRBJ2-1
v_call: TRBV6-5
cdr3_aa: CASSFLTQYNEQFF

clone_size: many
j_call: TRBJ2-7
v_call: TRBV20-1
cdr3_aa: CSARDLLAGGSSYEQYF

clone_size: NA
j_call: TRBJ2-7
v_call: TRBV6-5
cdr3_aa: CASRFYGEQYF

clone_size: once
j_call: TRBJ2-5
v_call: TRBV15
cdr3_aa: CATSRDSASSGPQETQYF

clone_size: many
j_call: TRBJ1-5
v_call: TRBV29-1
cdr3_aa: CSVEDRTGNGANQPQHF

clone_size: many
j_call: TRBJ2-5
v_call: TRBV7-6
cdr3_aa: CASSPLTEETQYF

clone_size: NA
j_call: TRBJ2-1
v_call: TRBV7-6
cdr3_aa: CASTELAGVNEQFF

clone_size: NA
j_call: TRBJ2-1
v_call: TRBV28
cdr3_aa: CASSLEQNYNEQFF

clone_size: NA
j_call: TRBJ1-1
v_call: TRBV21-1
cdr3_aa: CASTPRAGGTEAFF

clone_size: NA
j_call: TRBJ2-2
v_call: TRBV12-3/TRBV12-4
cdr3_aa: CASSRLAGGELFF

clone_size: few
j_call: TRBJ2-7
v_call: TRBV25-1
cdr3_aa: CASSGRLAGTGEQYF

clone_size: few
j_call: TRBJ1-5
v_call: TRBV27
cdr3_aa: CASSTPGQPQHF

clone_size: many
j_call: TRBJ2-1
v_call: TRBV20-1
cdr3_aa: CSARPDRGRLNEQFF

clone_size: few
j_call: TRBJ2-7
v_call: TRBV12-3/TRBV12-4
cdr3_aa: CASSFSGVAYEQYF

clone_size: NA
j_call: TRBJ1-2
v_call: TRBV7-8
cdr3_aa: CASSFGDRGQNYGYTF

clone_size: NA
j_call: TRBJ2-1
v_call: TRBV20-1
cdr3_aa: CSARRDRGPTYNEQFF

clone_size: NA
j_call: TRBJ2-2
v_call: TRBV5-5
cdr3_aa: CASSHGGFNTGELFF

clone_size: NA
j_call: TRBJ1-1
v_call: TRBV24-1
cdr3_aa: CATREGNTEAFF

clone_size: many
j_call: TRBJ1-2
v_call: TRBV12-3/TRBV12-4
cdr3_aa: CASSPRTGPYGYTF

clone_size: many
j_call: TRBJ2-7
v_call: TRBV7-2
cdr3_aa: CASSSSREQYF

clone_size: NA
j_call: TRBJ1-1
v_call: TRBV28
cdr3_aa: CASRSGRLNTEAFF

clone_size: NA
j_call: TRBJ2-3
v_call: TRBV12-3/TRBV12-4
cdr3_aa: CASSPLKTGAGTDTQYF

clone_size: NA
j_call: TRBJ2-3
v_call: TRBV7-6
cdr3_aa: CASSGRLETPTDTQYF

clone_size: NA
j_call: TRBJ2-1
v_call: TRBV7-9
cdr3_aa: CASSPRPGTKNEQFF

clone_size: many
j_call: TRBJ2-6
v_call: TRBV5-5
cdr3_aa: CASKDRISSGANVLTF

clone_size: many
j_call: TRBJ1-3
v_call: TRBV29-1
cdr3_aa: CSVEGGRGSGNTIYF

clone_size: NA
j_call: TRBJ2-7
v_call: TRBV12-3/TRBV12-4
cdr3_aa: CASSFRRGVYEQYF

clone_size: NA
j_call: NA
v_call: TRBV7-2
cdr3_aa: CASSLGTGSSYEQFF

clone_size: NA
j_call: TRBJ2-5
v_call: TRBV20-1
cdr3_aa: CSARDVYGQQETQYF

clone_size: few
j_call: TRBJ1-2
v_call: TRBV29-1
cdr3_aa: CSVARGNINYGYTF

clone_size: NA
j_call: TRBJ2-1
v_call: TRBV6-2/TRBV6-3
cdr3_aa: CASTSANEQFF

clone_size: NA
j_call: TRBJ2-2
v_call: TRBV6-2/TRBV6-3
cdr3_aa: CASSHTGHFGGELFF

clone_size: many
j_call: TRBJ2-3
v_call: TRBV7-9
cdr3_aa: CASTPGGADTQYF

clone_size: NA
j_call: TRBJ2-5
v_call: TRBV5-6
cdr3_aa: CASGPGRGETQYF

clone_size: many
j_call: TRBJ1-5
v_call: TRBV12-3/TRBV12-4
cdr3_aa: CASSRFEQPQHF

clone_size: few
j_call: TRBJ2-1
v_call: TRBV15
cdr3_aa: CATGTGWKPTYNEQFF

clone_size: few
j_call: TRBJ1-1
v_call: TRBV27
cdr3_aa: CASSFGGRTEAFF